These 23 T cell receptor beta chains were sequenced from one sample in a study of CD8+CD57+ T cells in acquired aplastic anemia. The patients chosen for sequencing had shown expansion of CD8+CD57+ cells (detected by flow cytometry). CDR3 and TCR beta VDJ profiling relied on a genomic DNA template. TCRdb redid the calling of the reads with MiXCR, one entry per CDR3 protein. The sample has roughly 250,000 distinct CDR3 sequences; around 82% are singletons. Sequencing used sorted CD4+, CD8+, or CD8+CD57+ T cells (not recorded which) from PBMCs. The receptors were gathered from a human donor with aplastic anemia.

The V and J genes are TRBV9 and TRBJ1-2; tentative D call: TRBD1 (5 bases). The CDR3 spans 12 residues. In germline, CDR1 is SGDLS, CDR2 YYNGEE. The V gene lost 3 bases and the J gene lost 6 bases, with 9 bases spanning the gap. CDR3 protein: CASSARGDGYTF. As DNA, the CDR3 is TGTGCCAGCAGCGCAAGGGGAGATGGCTACACCTTC.

The gene calls are TRBV7-2 and TRBJ2-1; D not resolved. The ends were cut back, 2 bases at V and 8 bases at J, with 19 bases in the middle. The CDR3 loop spans 16 amino acids. Germline lookup yields CDR1 SGHTA and CDR2 FQGNSA. Written as DNA, the CDR3 is TGTGCCAGCAGCTTACGGCGAACCGGAGACAATGATGAGCAGTTCTTC. Translated, it gives CASSLRRTGDNDEQFF.

This clonotype was counted once. Germline and junction disagree at one end, which may indicate a read error. The chain is built from TRBV11-3 and TRBJ2-5; D unclear. From germline, CDR1 is SGHNT and CDR2 YENEEA. The CDR3 is made up of 13 amino acids. In nucleotides, the CDR3 is TGTGCCAGCAGCCTAGATCTGGGAGAGACCCAGTACTTC. Its translation: CASSLDLGETQYF. Complete variable domain (other parts from reference TRBV11-3 and TRBJ2-5): EAGVVQSPRYKIIEKKQPVAFWCNPISGHNTLYWYLQNLGQGPELLIRYENEEAVDDSQLPKDRFSAERLKGVDSTLKIQPAELGDSAVYLCASSLDLGETQYFGPGTRLLVL.

Of note for this clonotype: No conserved phenylalanine or tryptophan is present at the end of the CDR3, so a read error is the likely explanation. The DNA is left out, because the CDR3 cannot be placed on it with certainty; the CDR3 is given as TCRdb lists it. The V and J genes are TRBV7-9 and TRBJ2-1; TRBD1 reflects the table's D call only, with no check against the DNA. The CDR3 is 13 residues long, ends included. Germline values: CDR1 SEHNR, CDR2 FQNEAQ (reference sequence). This CDR3 reads CASSVGGIYEPYV.

The chain recombines TRBV15 with TRBJ2-5, with D unresolved. CDR1 is LNHNV, CDR2 YYDKDF, per germline (reference sequence). The CDR3 runs to 14 residues. V gave up 1 base and J gave up 13 bases, with 19 bases separating them. CDR3 DNA sequence: TGTGCCACCAGCAGAGGCTCCAGCCAAGAGACGCGGTACTTC. Amino acid sequence: CATSRGSSQETRYF.

This chain uses TRBV2 with TRBJ2-5, with 7 bases that match TRBD1. V lost 8 bases and J lost 13; bases outside the gene matches: 22. CDR3 length: 15 residues. Germline CDR1 is SNHLY and CDR2 is FYNNEI. For the CDR3, the DNA is TGTGCCAGCGGGGTAGGGGGCACAGATACGCAGTACTTGTACTTC. This sequence encodes CASGVGGTDTQYLYF.

This rearrangement joins TRBV7-9 to TRBJ2-3; D is unresolved. Trimming pared 3 bases from V and 11 bases from J, leaving 18 bases between. The CDR3 is made up of 14 amino acids. CDR1 is SEHNR, CDR2 FQNEAQ, per germline (reference sequence). The CDR3 loop is CASSFERGPGRQYF. As DNA, the CDR3 is TGTGCCAGCAGCTTTGAAAGAGGTCCCGGTAGGCAGTATTTT.

V is TRBV10-2 and J is TRBJ2-7; 9 positions agree with TRBD2. J lost 4 bases, V lost 7 bases, and 11 bases had no gene match. This CDR3 has 15 amino acids. CDR1 is WSHSY and CDR2 is SAAADI in the germline V gene. CDR3 in amino acids: CASTQAPGLAYEQYF. DNA of the CDR3: TGCGCCAGCACACAAGCGCCGGGACTAGCTTACGAGCAGTACTTC.

This rearrangement joins TRBV2 to TRBJ1-2; TRBD1 is a possible D gene (6 bases). Germline values: CDR1 SNHLY, CDR2 FYNNEI. This CDR3 spans 14 amino acids. Trimming stripped 3 bases from V and 0 bases from J, with 8 bases between. In nucleotides, the CDR3 is TGTGCCAGCAGTGAGGACAGACCTAACTATGGCTACACCTTC. The encoded protein is CASSEDRPNYGYTF.

This clonotype was seen only once. The DNA is omitted, as the CDR3 cannot be located on it reliably, and the CDR3 follows TCRdb's listing. The chain recombines TRBV7-6 with TRBJ1-5; the tabulated D call, TRBD1, remains unverified against the DNA. Looked up from germline, CDR1 is SGHVS and CDR2 is FNYEAQ. Termini included, the CDR3 measures 15 amino acids. The CDR3 region is CASSFEQYFGPGTHF.

On this clonotype: This CDR3 is missing its conserved last phenylalanine or tryptophan, likely due to a read error. The V call is TRBV2, the J call TRBJ1-2; a possible D gene is TRBD1 (6 bases). Per germline, CDR1 SNHLY and CDR2 FYNNEI. The CDR3 extends over 16 amino acids. Trimming left V 6 bases short and J 9 bases short, with 26 bases between. The CDR3 loop is CASSSRDTGLEYCYTV. CDR3 nucleotide sequence: TGTGCCAGCAGCTCACGGGACACGGGCTTGGAGTATTGCTACACCGTC.

With regard to this clonotype: One junction end does not reproduce the germline sequence, and a read error may be involved. The chain recombines TRBV7-7 with TRBJ2-3; 16 bases match TRBD2. This CDR3 has 18 amino acids. CDR1 and CDR2 (germline): SSHAT, FNYEAQ (reference sequence). The CDR3 coding sequence is TGTGCTAGCAGCTTAGGTCCGGGACTAGCGGGAGGGACAGATACGCAGTATTTT. Translation gives CASSLGPGLAGGTDTQYF.

As to this clonotype: An end of the junction does not agree with germline; a read error may underlie this. This CDR3 reads CASSALGLQDTQYF. The CDR3 coding sequence is TGTGCCAGCAGCGCACTAGGTCTTCAAGATACGCAGTACTTT. The chain uses TRBV7-9 and TRBJ2-3; D possibly corresponds to TRBD2 (5 bases). CDR1 and CDR2 from the germline V gene are SEHNR and FQNEAQ (reference sequence). This CDR3 has 14 amino acids.

This clonotype occurred many times. V gene TRBV9 combines with J gene TRBJ2-1; TRBD2 might be the D (5 bases). Trimming pared 4 bases from V and 8 bases from J, leaving 19 bases between. CDR1 and CDR2 from the germline V gene are SGDLS and YYNGEE. The CDR3 totals 15 residues. CDR3 in amino acids: CASSPSAGRGDEQFF. CDR3 coding DNA: TGTGCCAGCAGCCCCTCGGCGGGCCGTGGCGATGAGCAGTTCTTC.

Concerning this clonotype: This may arise from a read error, as a much more abundant clone is one base away. The chain employs TRBV5-6 and TRBJ1-1; D gene uncertain. CDR1 and CDR2 (germline): SGHDT, YYEEEE. The CDR3 has 15 residues. Trimming removed 0 bases at V and 1 base at J, with 10 bases between. The CDR3 region has the DNA TGTGCCAGCAGCTTGGAGGAGGGAGGGAACACTGAAGCTTTCTTT. It specifies CASSLEEGGNTEAFF.

About this clonotype itself: This may be a read error: a much more frequent sequence differs by one nucleotide. J is TRBJ1-2 and V is TRBV7-8; TRBD1 matches 7 bases. Germline V CDR1 and CDR2: SGHVS, FQNEAQ. After removal of 1 base from V and 14 bases from J, the junction contained 16 bases not matched to a gene. The CDR3 runs 15 residues. The CDR3 DNA follows: TGTGCCAGCAGCTTAGATGTGACAGGGAACACTGAAGCTACCTTC. It is translated as CASSLDVTGNTEATF.

As to this clonotype: The limits of the CDR3 on the DNA are not certain, so only TCRdb's listed CDR3 is given. The chain uses TRBV7-9 and TRBJ1-2; TRBD1 is the table's D call, not checked against the DNA. The germline CDR1 and CDR2 sequences are SEHNR and FQNEAQ (reference sequence). From its first to its last residue, the CDR3 has 16 amino acids. The CDR3 sequence is CASSSGQLEAFFGYTF.

About this clonotype: Germline is not matched at one junction end, which may reflect a read error. This rearrangement joins TRBV15 to TRBJ2-7; D perhaps matches TRBD2 (5 bases). The CDR3 totals 13 residues. The germline gives CDR1 LNHNV, CDR2 YYDKDF (reference sequence). CDR3 nucleotide sequence: TGTGCCACCAGCGGAGGCAGCGTGGACGAGAAGCAGTTC. Encoded protein: CATSGGSVDEKQF.

This sequence joins TRBV20-1 and TRBJ2-7; a possible D gene is TRBD1 (5 bases). CDR1 is DFQATT and CDR2 is SNEGSKA in the germline V gene (reference sequence). The CDR3 is made up of 13 amino acids. V was clipped by 3 bases and J by 3 bases, with 12 bases between them. In DNA form, the CDR3 reads TGCAGTGCTAGGGCAGGGTTAAGCTACGAGCAGTACTTC. Its translation: CSARAGLSYEQYF.

The chain employs TRBV11-3 and TRBJ1-6, with D hard to call. This CDR3 is 14 amino acids long. Germline V gives CDR1 SGHNT, CDR2 YENEEA. Between the trimmed V and J ends, which lost 6 bases and 8 bases, there was a span of 14 bases. The DNA for the CDR3 is TGTGCCAGCAGTTCAGGCCTGGCAGATTCACCCCTCCACTTT. Its protein is CASSSGLADSPLHF.

The chain is built from TRBV11-3 and TRBJ2-1; 8 bases match TRBD1. The CDR3 totals 16 residues. Germline assignment: CDR1 SGHNT and CDR2 YENEEA. Trimming took 8 bases from V and 8 from J; bases not matched to a gene: 17. The CDR3 loop is CASGVGRTGGSDEQFF. Here the CDR3 DNA reads TGTGCCAGCGGGGTCGGGAGAACAGGGGGGAGCGATGAGCAGTTCTTC.

The chain carries TRBV30 and TRBJ2-2, with D unclear. The CDR3 spans 12 residues. Trimming removed 2 bases at V and 7 bases at J, with 8 bases between. CDR1 is GTSNPN, CDR2 SVGIG, per germline (reference sequence). As DNA, the CDR3 is TGTGCCTGGAGTCCCTTGGACGGGGAGCTGTTTTTT. Translation: CAWSPLDGELFF. The full variable domain, rest sourced from reference TRBV30 and TRBJ2-2, is SQTIHQWPATLVQPVGSPLSLECTVEGTSNPNLYWYRQAAGRGLQLLFYSVGIGQISSEVPQNLSASRPQDRQFILSSKKLLLSDSGFYLCAWSPLDGELFFGEGSRLTVL.

Of note for this clonotype: No conserved phenylalanine or tryptophan ends this CDR3, so it is likely a read error. V gene TRBV7-8 combines with J gene TRBJ2-2; D possibly uses TRBD1 or TRBD2 (6 bases each). In germline, CDR1 is SGHVS, CDR2 FQNEAQ. CDR3 length: 14 residues. The CDR3 loop is CASSLGGDTGALFS. The CDR3 nucleotides are TGTGCCAGCAGCTTAGGGGGGGACACCGGGGCGCTGTTTTCT.